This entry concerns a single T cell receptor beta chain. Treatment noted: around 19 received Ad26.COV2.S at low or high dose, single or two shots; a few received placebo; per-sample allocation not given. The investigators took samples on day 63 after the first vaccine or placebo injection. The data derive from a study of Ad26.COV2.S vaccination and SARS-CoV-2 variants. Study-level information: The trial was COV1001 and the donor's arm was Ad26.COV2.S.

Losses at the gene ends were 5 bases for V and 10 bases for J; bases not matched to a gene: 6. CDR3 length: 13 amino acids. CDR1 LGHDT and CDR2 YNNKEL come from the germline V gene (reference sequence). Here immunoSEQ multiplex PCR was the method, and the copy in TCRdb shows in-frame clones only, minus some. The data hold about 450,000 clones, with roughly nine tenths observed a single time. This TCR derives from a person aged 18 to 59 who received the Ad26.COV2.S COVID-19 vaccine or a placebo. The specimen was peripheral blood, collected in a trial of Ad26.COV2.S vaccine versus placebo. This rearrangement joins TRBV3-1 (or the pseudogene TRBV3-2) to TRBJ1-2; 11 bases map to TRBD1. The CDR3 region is CASSSDRGHLYTF. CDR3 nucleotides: TGTGCCAGCAGCTCGGACAGGGGGCATCTCTACACCTTC.